Detailed here is one T cell receptor beta chain. Its antigen specificity is not known. No much larger clonotype is one base removed from it; base qualities were not supplied. Looking up the germline V gene yields CDR1 MGHRA and CDR2 YSYEKL. The CDR3 runs 15 amino acids, cysteine and phenylalanine included. The read is trimmed to its CDR3 DNA, 45 bases read in frame from base 1. Relative to germline, V is 0 bases shorter and J is 6 bases shorter, with 14 bases between their ends. Libraries were made using RT-PCR. The sequencing machine was an Illumina HiSeq 2500. TCRdb applied fastp at Q25 and MiXCR to the public reads, then kept only in-frame beta chains. Every entry covers one CDR3 protein and lists the most common genes and DNA from its rows. In this sample the table shows roughly 760,000 distinct CDR3 sequences, around 20% of which occur a single time. The biggest ten clones account for roughly 10% of the sample.

This sample was included in a study of response to subunit inactivated influenza vaccine (dated 2018 in TCRdb). Background on the whole study: Deep quantitative T cell receptor repertoire profiling was used in the study to track responses to a trivalent subunit inactivated influenza vaccine.

The paper as a whole reports these results and caveats: The authors suggested that each seasonal influenza vaccination may recruit only a limited number of new T cells.

The chain is made from TRBV4-1 and TRBJ1-2, with TRBD1 tentatively as D gene (5 bases match). This clonotype was sampled from a man aged 50-59 years who received an inactivated influenza vaccine. Donor details come from another sample of the same person, matched by shared clones. The sequencing here drew on PBMCs from blood, taken about 5 days after vaccination. The nucleotide sequence reads as follows: TGCGCCAGCAGCCAAGATTGGGCAGGGTCAGATGGCTACACCTTC. Protein translation: CASSQDWAGSDGYTF.